The following is a TCR beta chain sequence with its context. This sample is part of a study of cytomegalovirus exposure and HLA in healthy donors. Primers for the PCR totalled 60 Vbeta and 13 Jbeta. Profiling relied on immunoSEQ multiplex PCR, and the TCRdb table lists in-frame clones only, not all of them. The sample lists 100,000 to 150,000 clones, approximately 79% occurring once. The receptor's source is a man aged 30 to 39 in good health and CMV-seronegative. Input material: PBMCs.

CDR3: CASSQDSVSNYGYTF. The CDR3 region has the DNA TGCGCCAGCAGCCAAGATTCGGTTTCGAACTATGGCTACACCTTC. V is TRBV4-3 and J is TRBJ1-2; D gene unclear. The CDR3 spans 15 residues. Germline V gene sequence: CDR1 LGHNA, CDR2 YSLEER. V lost 0 bases and J 2 bases, leaving 10 bases between the germline ends.